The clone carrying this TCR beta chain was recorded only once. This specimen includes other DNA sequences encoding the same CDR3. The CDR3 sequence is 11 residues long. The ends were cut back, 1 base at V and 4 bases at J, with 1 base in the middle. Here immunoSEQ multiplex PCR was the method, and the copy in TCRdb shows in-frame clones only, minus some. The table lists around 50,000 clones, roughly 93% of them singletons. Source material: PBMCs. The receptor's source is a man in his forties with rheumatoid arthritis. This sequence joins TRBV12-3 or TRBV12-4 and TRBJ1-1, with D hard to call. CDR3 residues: CASSLGTEAFF. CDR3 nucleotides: TGTGCCAGCAGTTTAGGCACTGAAGCTTTCTTT.